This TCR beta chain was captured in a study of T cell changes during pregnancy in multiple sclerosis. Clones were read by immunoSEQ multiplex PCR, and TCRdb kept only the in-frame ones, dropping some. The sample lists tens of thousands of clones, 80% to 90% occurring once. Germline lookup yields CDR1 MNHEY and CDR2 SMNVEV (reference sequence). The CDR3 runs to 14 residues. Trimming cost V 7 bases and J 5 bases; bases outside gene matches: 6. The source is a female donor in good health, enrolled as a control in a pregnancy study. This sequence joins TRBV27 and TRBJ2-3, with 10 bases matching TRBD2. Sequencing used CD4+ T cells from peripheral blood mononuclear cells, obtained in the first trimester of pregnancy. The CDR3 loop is CASISGGAVDTQYF. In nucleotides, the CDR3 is TGTGCCAGCATAAGCGGGGGGGCGGTAGATACGCAGTATTTT.